One and the same sample provided the 19 T cell receptor beta chains below, sequenced in a study of cytomegalovirus exposure and HLA in healthy donors. Generated by immunoSEQ multiplex PCR, the TCRdb table keeps only in-frame clones and is missing some. The sample contains tens of thousands of clones, 80% to 95% of which appear only once. Source material: PBMCs. The origin of the receptors is a woman aged 30 to 39 in good health and CMV-seropositive.

The rearrangement links TRBV29-1 to TRBJ1-2; tentatively, D is TRBD1 (6 bases). The CDR3 consists of 13 residues. Germline loops: CDR1 SQVTM, CDR2 ANQGSEA. Trimming cost V 7 bases and J 7 bases, with 19 bases left between them. CDR3 coding DNA: TGCAGCGCCGGAACAGGGCTCTCCGGTGGCTACACCTTC. This encodes CSAGTGLSGGYTF.

The chain has TRBV29-1 and TRBJ2-5; 11 nucleotides line up with TRBD1. Germline V gene data show CDR1 as SQVTM and CDR2 as ANQGSEA. The V gene end was trimmed by 7 bases and the J gene end by 5 bases; junction bases not matched to a gene: 3. The CDR3 has 12 residues. CDR3 residues: CSGTGGAETQYF. The CDR3 DNA reads TGCAGCGGGACAGGGGGCGCCGAGACCCAGTACTTC.

The chain carries TRBV6-5 and TRBJ2-2; D gene unclear. Trimming stripped 2 bases from V and 4 bases from J, with 5 bases between. Germline V lookup: CDR1 MNHEY, CDR2 SVGAGI. CDR3 size: 13 residues. The CDR3 reads CASSYRVTGELFF. As DNA, the CDR3 is TGTGCCAGCAGTTACAGAGTCACCGGGGAGCTGTTTTTT.

This clone was picked up one time. The rearrangement links TRBV28 to TRBJ2-1; TRBD1 matches 8 bases. V trimming: 5 bases; J trimming: 5 bases; junction bases outside the gene matches: 8. CDR3 length: 15 residues. The germline V gene encodes CDR1 MDHEN and CDR2 SYDVKM. CDR3 protein: CASSPTGTGNNEQFF. For the CDR3, the DNA is TGTGCCAGCAGTCCAACCGGGACAGGTAACAATGAGCAGTTCTTC.

V and J are TRBV6-6 and TRBJ2-1, with 9 bases aligning to TRBD1. The germline V gene encodes CDR1 MNHNY and CDR2 SVGAGI (reference sequence). V lost 5 bases, J lost 9 bases, and 8 bases stayed unmatched. The CDR3 sequence is 14 residues long. CDR3 nucleotide sequence: TGTGCCAGCAGTAAAGGACAGGGGCAAGGTGAGCAGTTCTTC. Translating it yields CASSKGQGQGEQFF.

This clone has just one count. The chain employs TRBV5-4 and TRBJ2-1; TRBD2 might be the D (5 bases). Between the trimmed V and J ends, which lost 0 bases and 0 bases, there was a span of 7 bases. Germline V gene data show CDR1 as SGHNT and CDR2 as YYREEE (reference sequence). There are 15 residues in the CDR3. The CDR3 bases are TGTGCCAGCAGCTTGGATGGGAGCTCCTACAATGAGCAGTTCTTC. Translating gives CASSLDGSSYNEQFF.

The chain uses TRBV6-5 and TRBJ1-2, with a possible D match to TRBD1 (5 bases). CDR1 MNHEY and CDR2 SVGAGI come from the germline V gene. V lost 5 bases and J lost 4, with 11 bases in between. The CDR3 is 13 residues long. The CDR3 sequence is CASSDTGPYGYTF. The CDR3 nucleotides are TGTGCCAGCAGTGACACAGGACCCTATGGCTACACCTTC.

The chain recombines TRBV7-2 with TRBJ2-5; 8 nucleotides match TRBD2. CDR1 SGHTA and CDR2 FQGNSA come from the germline V gene. The CDR3 consists of 17 residues. The ends lost 1 base at V and 5 bases at J; junction bases unmatched: 12. CDR3: CASSLVSSGLRVETQYF. CDR3 in DNA: TGTGCCAGCAGCTTAGTATCTAGCGGGCTGAGGGTGGAGACCCAGTACTTC.

This chain joins TRBV5-1 and TRBJ1-2; 7 bases fit TRBD1. V was clipped by 3 bases and J by 8 bases; unmatched bases: 16. CDR1 is SGHRS, CDR2 YFSETQ, per germline. This CDR3 is 16 amino acids long. The CDR3 DNA follows: TGCGCCAGCAGCTCTAATCCGACAGGGCGAGAAGGGGGCTACACCTTC. It specifies CASSSNPTGREGGYTF.

This chain uses TRBV27 with TRBJ2-7; TRBD1 agrees at 8 bases. The CDR3 has 14 residues. J was trimmed by 3 bases and V by 5 bases; bases with no gene match: 6. Per germline, CDR1 MNHEY and CDR2 SMNVEV (reference sequence). CDR3 sequence: CASSQGAEDYEQYF. CDR3 coding DNA: TGTGCCAGCAGTCAGGGGGCGGAGGACTACGAGCAGTACTTC.

CDR3 DNA sequence: TGTGCCTGGGGAGGGTGGAGAAAAGAGACCCAGTACTTC. Translating gives CAWGGWRKETQYF. The chain joins TRBV30 to TRBJ2-5; tentatively, D is TRBD2 (6 bases). The CDR3 consists of 13 residues. V shed 5 bases and J shed 3 bases, with 13 bases lying between them. The germline gives CDR1 GTSNPN, CDR2 SVGIG (reference sequence).

The rearrangement joins TRBV7-9 to TRBJ2-2; the match to TRBD2 covers 10 bases. V lost 6 bases, J lost 3 bases, and 7 bases stayed unmatched. This CDR3 contains 16 residues. Looked up from germline, CDR1 is SEHNR and CDR2 is FQNEAQ (reference sequence). The CDR3 DNA is TGTGCCAGCAGAGCCCTAGCGGGAGTGTACACCGGGGAGCTGTTTTTT. This gives the protein CASRALAGVYTGELFF.

The chain joins TRBV11-1 to TRBJ2-1, with 10 bases lining up with TRBD2. The CDR3 runs 15 residues. Germline CDR1 is SGHAT and CDR2 is FQDESV (reference sequence). V dropped 7 bases and J dropped 3; count of bases not matched to a gene: 6. This CDR3 is CASTPSGRVYNEQFF. Written as DNA, the CDR3 is TGTGCCAGCACCCCGAGCGGGAGGGTCTACAATGAGCAGTTCTTC. The full variable domain, with the rest looked up from reference TRBV11-1 and TRBJ2-1, is EAEVAQSPRYKITEKSQAVAFWCDPISGHATLYWYRQILGQGPELLVQFQDESVVDDSQLPKDRFSAERLKGVDSTLKIQPAELGDSAMYLCASTPSGRVYNEQFFGPGTRLTVL.

This chain uses TRBV28 with TRBJ2-1, with TRBD1 identical over 7 bases. The V segment lost 4 bases and the J segment 12 bases; nucleotides outside the gene matches: 21. Germline V gene data show CDR1 as MDHEN and CDR2 as SYDVKM. The CDR3 covers 17 residues. In DNA, the CDR3 is TGTGCCAGCAGTTCTCCCAACGTGGCAGGGGGAAGTGGTGGGCAGTTCTTC. It translates to CASSSPNVAGGSGGQFF. The full variable domain, in which reference TRBV28 and TRBJ2-1 provide the parts outside the CDR3, is DVKVTQSSRYLVKRTGEKVFLECVQDMDHENMFWYRQDPGLGLRLIYFSYDVKMKEKGDIPEGYSVSREKKERFSLILESASTNQTSMYLCASSSPNVAGGSGGQFFGPGTRLTVL.

J is TRBJ1-5 and V is TRBV19, with TRBD1 matching 8 bases. Trimming at V came to 1 base and at J to 0 bases, leaving 5 bases not matched to a gene. CDR3 length: 17 amino acids. The germline gives CDR1 LNHDA, CDR2 SQIVND (reference sequence). The chain's CDR3 is CASSIGDRWDSNQPQHF. The CDR3 DNA follows: TGTGCCAGTAGTATAGGGGACAGGTGGGATAGCAATCAGCCCCAGCATTTT.

V gene TRBV9 combines with J gene TRBJ1-5, with 12 bases identical to TRBD1. Germline loops: CDR1 SGDLS, CDR2 YYNGEE. V lost 9 bases, J lost 4 bases, and 11 bases stayed unmatched. This CDR3 region has 16 residues. This CDR3 reads CAIPLRDRGPNQPQHF. The CDR3 region has the DNA TGTGCCATTCCCCTCCGGGACAGGGGGCCGAATCAGCCCCAGCATTTT. Together with reference TRBV9 and TRBJ1-5, the CDR3 gives the full variable domain: DSGVTQTPKHLITATGQRVTLRCSPRSGDLSVYWYQQSLDQGLQFLIQYYNGEERAKGNILERFSAQQFPDLHSELNLSSLELGDSALYFCAIPLRDRGPNQPQHFGDGTRLSIL.

J is TRBJ2-5 and V is TRBV11-2, with TRBD1 identical over 9 bases. Germline trimming cut 4 bases from V and 2 bases from J; bases unmatched to any gene: 5. Germline V gene data show CDR1 as SGHAT and CDR2 as FQNNGV. CDR3 length: 15 amino acids. The CDR3 region is CASSSRDREQETQYF. The CDR3 nucleotides are TGTGCCAGCAGCTCTCGGGACAGGGAACAAGAGACCCAGTACTTC.

This clone has only one observation. The V gene is TRBV6-4, the J gene TRBJ1-2; 7 bases agree with TRBD1. CDR1 and CDR2 from the germline V gene are MRHNA and SNTAGT. The CDR3 length is 15 residues. Losses at the gene ends were 0 bases for V and 1 base for J; bases not matched to a gene: 2. CDR3 in DNA: TGTGCCAGCAGTGACTCGCGGACAGGTAACTATGGCTACACCTTC. Translating gives CASSDSRTGNYGYTF.

This chain uses TRBV7-8 with TRBJ1-1, with 7 nucleotides matching TRBD1. Germline values: CDR1 SGHVS, CDR2 FQNEAQ. The CDR3 spans 17 residues. With 5 bases clipped from V and 3 bases from J, the junction kept 15 bases outside the gene matches. The CDR3 DNA sequence: TGTGCCAGCAGCCCCGGGAGGGGGCGGGGGTGGTACACTGAAGCTTTCTTT. It encodes CASSPGRGRGWYTEAFF.